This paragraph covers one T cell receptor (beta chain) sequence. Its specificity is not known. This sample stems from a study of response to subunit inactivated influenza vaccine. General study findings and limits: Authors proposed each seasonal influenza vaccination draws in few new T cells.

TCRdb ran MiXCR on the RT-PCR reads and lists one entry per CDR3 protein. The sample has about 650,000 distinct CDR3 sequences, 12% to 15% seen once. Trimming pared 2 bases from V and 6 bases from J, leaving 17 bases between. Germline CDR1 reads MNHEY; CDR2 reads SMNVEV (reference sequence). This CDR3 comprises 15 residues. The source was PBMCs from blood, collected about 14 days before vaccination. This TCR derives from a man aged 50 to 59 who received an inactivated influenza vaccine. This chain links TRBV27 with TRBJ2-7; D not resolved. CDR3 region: CASSLLLGEPTEQYF. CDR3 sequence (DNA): TGTGCCAGCAGTTTACTCCTAGGCGAACCTACCGAGCAGTACTTC.